The T cell receptor (beta chain) described here comes from a study of cytomegalovirus exposure and HLA in healthy donors. General observations from the study: Confirmation was obtained in vitro that a few CMV-associated chains are specific for CMV antigens.

Trimming removed 4 bases from V and 2 bases from J; junction bases left unmatched: 15. This CDR3 has 19 residues. Germline CDR1 SGHVS, CDR2 FQNEAQ. Both 60 Vbeta primers and 13 Jbeta primers went into the PCR. Clones were read by immunoSEQ multiplex PCR, and TCRdb kept only the in-frame ones, dropping some. The data contain approximately 150,000 clones, 79% of them singletons. Of note for this clone: The antigen is not known.

Sequenced: PBMCs. This chain connects TRBV7-8 to TRBJ2-1; 9 nucleotides match TRBD1. This sequence was found in a man in his forties or fifties in good health and CMV-seropositive. The CDR3 loop is CASSSGSDRGIDAYNEQFF. The CDR3 DNA sequence: TGTGCCAGCAGCTCGGGGTCGGACAGGGGTATAGACGCCTACAATGAGCAGTTCTTC.